The 8 T cell receptor beta chains below come from one sample, sequenced in a study of shared T cell receptors in the human thymus. Profiling relied on immunoSEQ multiplex PCR, and the TCRdb table lists in-frame clones only, not all of them. The sample records hundreds of thousands of clones, roughly 94% being singletons. The specimen was thymocytes. Receptors originate from a human donor.

The chain joins TRBV14 to TRBJ2-1, with 8 bases that match TRBD1. J was trimmed by 5 bases and V by 5 bases; bases with no gene match: 11. The CDR3 extends over 16 amino acids. CDR1 and CDR2 from the germline V gene are SGHDN and FVKESK. The CDR3 nucleotides read TGTGCCAGCAGCGATGCTGTCGGGACAGGCAACAATGAGCAGTTCTTC. Protein sequence: CASSDAVGTGNNEQFF.

The chain employs TRBV9 and TRBJ2-7; 9 nucleotides agree with TRBD1. The CDR3 covers 15 residues. The germline V gene encodes CDR1 SGDLS and CDR2 YYNGEE. Germline trimming cut 4 bases from V and 0 bases from J; bases unmatched to any gene: 5. Here the CDR3 reads CASSSKTGGSYEQYF. CDR3 DNA sequence: TGTGCCAGCAGCTCAAAGACAGGGGGCTCCTACGAGCAGTACTTC. The whole variable domain, filled in from reference TRBV9 and TRBJ2-7, reads DSGVTQTPKHLITATGQRVTLRCSPRSGDLSVYWYQQSLDQGLQFLIQYYNGEERAKGNILERFSAQQFPDLHSELNLSSLELGDSALYFCASSSKTGGSYEQYFGPGTRLTVT.

Here the CDR3 reads CAWSVSTSNEQFF. In DNA, the CDR3 is TGTGCCTGGAGTGTTTCGACTAGCAATGAGCAGTTCTTC. V is TRBV30 and J is TRBJ2-1, with D possibly matching TRBD2 (6 bases). CDR3 size: 13 residues. Trimming took 0 bases from V and 6 from J, leaving 9 bases between them. Germline loops: CDR1 GTSNPN, CDR2 SVGIG (reference sequence).

This clone was recorded once. V usage is TRBV29-1 and J usage is TRBJ1-1, with 10 positions matching TRBD1. Germline CDR1 and CDR2: SQVTM and ANQGSEA. The V segment lost 4 bases and the J segment 4 bases; nucleotides outside the gene matches: 6. There are 14 residues in the CDR3. CDR3: CSVAGTGVATEAFF. CDR3 sequence (DNA): TGCAGCGTTGCCGGGACAGGGGTCGCCACTGAAGCTTTCTTT.

The chain carries TRBV27 and TRBJ1-1; D is unresolved. The CDR3 contains 13 residues. Germline-derived CDR1 and CDR2 are MNHEY and SMNVEV (reference sequence). Trimming removed 6 bases from V and 2 bases from J, with 10 bases in between. The CDR3 nucleotides are TGTGCCAGCAGCAAAGGGTTTAACACTGAAGCTTTCTTT. As protein: CASSKGFNTEAFF.

This chain uses TRBV19 with TRBJ2-7, with no clear D. Germline V gene data show CDR1 as LNHDA and CDR2 as SQIVND (reference sequence). The CDR3 extends over 12 amino acids. Trimming cost V 4 bases and J 5 bases, with 9 bases left between them. The chain's CDR3 is CASSNEYDEQYF. Here the CDR3 DNA reads TGTGCCAGTAGTAATGAATACGACGAGCAGTACTTC.

The chain uses TRBV5-1 and TRBJ2-3, with a tentative D call TRBD2 (6 bases). The germline gives CDR1 SGHRS, CDR2 YFSETQ. The CDR3 length is 18 residues. Between the trimmed V and J ends, which lost 3 bases and 5 bases, there was a span of 25 bases. The CDR3 reads CASSSPPPGRDFKDTQYF. In DNA, the CDR3 is TGCGCCAGCAGCTCCCCCCCGCCGGGGCGGGATTTCAAAGATACGCAGTATTTT.

The rearrangement uses TRBV28 and TRBJ2-2; TRBD2 matches 9 bases. V was pared by 6 bases and J by 5 bases, with 10 bases of the junction left unmatched. CDR3 length equals 16 residues. Germline CDR1 reads MDHEN; CDR2 reads SYDVKM. CDR3 in amino acids: CASSPTSGPETGELFF. The CDR3 nucleotides read TGTGCCAGCAGCCCGACTAGCGGACCGGAGACCGGGGAGCTGTTTTTT.